The clone carrying this T cell receptor beta chain came up once. Its cognate antigen is unknown. TCRdb keeps only in-frame clones here, not all; method: immunoSEQ multiplex PCR. The data hold approximately 98,000 clones, with around 90% observed a single time. Germline V gene data show CDR1 as MNHEY and CDR2 as SVGEGT. V dropped 2 bases and J dropped 4 bases, with 20 bases sitting between them. The CDR3 totals 17 residues. This entry comes from a study of T cell responses to AZD1222 COVID-19 vaccine. General study points: Dominant CD4 TCR responses targeted spike regions 160-218 and 743-854.

This receptor was identified in an adult in good health. The specimen was peripheral blood, collected on day 0 of MenACWY control vaccination. The chain couples TRBV6-2 or TRBV6-3 to TRBJ1-1; D is perhaps TRBD1 (6 bases). CDR3 residues: CASSYDGGRWGGTEAFF. The CDR3 DNA follows: TGTGCCAGCAGTTACGACGGGGGGCGCTGGGGTGGCACTGAAGCTTTCTTT.